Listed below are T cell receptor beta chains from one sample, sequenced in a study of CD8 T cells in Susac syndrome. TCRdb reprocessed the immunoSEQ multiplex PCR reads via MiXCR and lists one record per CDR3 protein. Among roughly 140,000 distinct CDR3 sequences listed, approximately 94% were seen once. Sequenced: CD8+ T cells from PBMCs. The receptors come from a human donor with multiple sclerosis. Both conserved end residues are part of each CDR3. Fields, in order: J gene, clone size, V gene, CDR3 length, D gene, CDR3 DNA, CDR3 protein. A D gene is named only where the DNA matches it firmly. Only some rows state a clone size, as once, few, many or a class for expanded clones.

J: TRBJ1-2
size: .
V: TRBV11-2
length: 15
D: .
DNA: TGTGCCAGCAGCCATACAACCGGGCCCCGCTATGGCTACACCTTC
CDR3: CASSHTTGPRYGYTF

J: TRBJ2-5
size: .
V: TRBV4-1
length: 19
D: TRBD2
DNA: TGCGCCAGCAGCCAAGGCCCCCTGAGACTAGCGGGGGGGCAAGAGACCCAGTACTTC
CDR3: CASSQGPLRLAGGQETQYF

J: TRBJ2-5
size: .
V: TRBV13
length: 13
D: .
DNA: TGTGCCAGCAGCTCTAGTAGGGGAGAGACCCAGTACTTC
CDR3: CASSSSRGETQYF

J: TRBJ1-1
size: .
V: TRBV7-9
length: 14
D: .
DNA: TGTGCCAGCAGCTCAACATTTGTGAACACTGAAGCTTTCTTT
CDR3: CASSSTFVNTEAFF

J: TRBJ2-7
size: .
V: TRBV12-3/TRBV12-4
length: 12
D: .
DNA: TGTGCCAGCAGCTGGGGCGCCTACGAGCAGTACTTC
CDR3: CASSWGAYEQYF

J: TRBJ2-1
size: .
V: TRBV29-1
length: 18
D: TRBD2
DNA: TGCAGCGTTGAAGGGCTAGCGGGGGGCTTCTTCTCCTACAATGAGCAGTTCTTC
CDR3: CSVEGLAGGFFSYNEQFF

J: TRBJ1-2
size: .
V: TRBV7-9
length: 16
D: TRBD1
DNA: TGTGCCAGCAGCGCTTCCCGGGACAGGGCGTTCTATGGCTACACCTTC
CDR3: CASSASRDRAFYGYTF

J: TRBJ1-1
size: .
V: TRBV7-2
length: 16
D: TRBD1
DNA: TGTGCCAGCAGCTTAGAAAGGGACAGGGGGCGAACTGAAGCTTTCTTT
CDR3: CASSLERDRGRTEAFF

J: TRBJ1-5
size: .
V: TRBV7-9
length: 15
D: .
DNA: TGTGCCAGCAGCTTAACGGGCCGGGGCAATCAGCCCCAGCATTTT
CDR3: CASSLTGRGNQPQHF

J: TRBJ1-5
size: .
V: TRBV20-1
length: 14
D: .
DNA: TGCAGTGCTAGAGATCGGCGCGCGGGACAGCCCCAGCATTTT
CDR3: CSARDRRAGQPQHF

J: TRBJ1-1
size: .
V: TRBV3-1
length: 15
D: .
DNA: TGTGCCAGCAGCCACGACGGGGGGTGGAACACTGAAGCTTTCTTT
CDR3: CASSHDGGWNTEAFF

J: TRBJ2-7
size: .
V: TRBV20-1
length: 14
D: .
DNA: TGCAGTGCTCCCCTAGCCGACCCACATTACGAGCAGTACTTC
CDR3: CSAPLADPHYEQYF

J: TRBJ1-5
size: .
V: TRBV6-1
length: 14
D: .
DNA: TGTGCCAGCAGTATACCGGGACACCTTCAGCCCCAGCATTTT
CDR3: CASSIPGHLQPQHF

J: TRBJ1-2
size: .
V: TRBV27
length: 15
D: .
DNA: TGTGCCAGCAGTTTATCATCGGGGGCCCTCTATGGCTACACCTTC
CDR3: CASSLSSGALYGYTF

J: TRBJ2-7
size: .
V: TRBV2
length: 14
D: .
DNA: TGTGCCAGCAGTAAAAGCGGGCCCCAAGGCGAGCAGTACTTC
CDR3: CASSKSGPQGEQYF

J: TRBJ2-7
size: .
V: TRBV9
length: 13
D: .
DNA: TGTGCCAGCAGCGTAGATAGCTCCTACGAGCAGTACTTC
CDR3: CASSVDSSYEQYF

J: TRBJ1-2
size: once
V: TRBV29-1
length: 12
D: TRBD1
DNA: TGCAGCTTTTGGTCGGGACAGTTTGGCTACACCTTC
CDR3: CSFWSGQFGYTF

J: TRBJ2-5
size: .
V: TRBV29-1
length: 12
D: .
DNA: TGCAGCGTTGAAGACTTGCAAGAGACCCAGTACTTC
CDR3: CSVEDLQETQYF

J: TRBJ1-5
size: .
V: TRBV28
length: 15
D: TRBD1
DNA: TGTGCCAGCAGTTTAGGGGGACAGGGTAATCAGCCCCAGCATTTT
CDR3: CASSLGGQGNQPQHF

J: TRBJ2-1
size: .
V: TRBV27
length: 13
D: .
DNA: TGTGCCAGCAGTTTAGGCAGGTTTAATGAGCAGTTCTTC
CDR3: CASSLGRFNEQFF

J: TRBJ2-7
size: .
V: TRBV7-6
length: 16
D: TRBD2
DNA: TGTGCCAGCAGCTCCAACATTAGGACCGGCGGGGGCGAGCAGTACTTC
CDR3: CASSSNIRTGGGEQYF

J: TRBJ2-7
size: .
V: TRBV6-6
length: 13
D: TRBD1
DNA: TGTGCCAGCAGCCATGGACAGGGTGGCGAGCAGTACTTC
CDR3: CASSHGQGGEQYF

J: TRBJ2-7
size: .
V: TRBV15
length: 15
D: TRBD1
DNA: TGTGCCACCAGCAGTGACAGGGGGGCCACTGATGAGCAGTACTTC
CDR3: CATSSDRGATDEQYF

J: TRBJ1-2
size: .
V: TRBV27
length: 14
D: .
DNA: TGTGCCAGCAGAACGGACAGAAATCCCGAGGGCTACACCTTC
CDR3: CASRTDRNPEGYTF

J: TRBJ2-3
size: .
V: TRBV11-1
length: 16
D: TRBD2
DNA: TGTGCCAGCAGCTCCTCGGGGGGGCTGGGCTCGGATACGCAGTATTTT
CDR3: CASSSSGGLGSDTQYF

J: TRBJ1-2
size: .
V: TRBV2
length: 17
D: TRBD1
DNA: TGTGCCAGCAGTGGAAGGACAGGGGGGGAAGCTAACTATGGCTACACCTTC
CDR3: CASSGRTGGEANYGYTF

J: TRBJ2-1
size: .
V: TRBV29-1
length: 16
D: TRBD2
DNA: TGCAGCGTTGAGGGTAGCGGGGGATTGAACTACAATGAGCAGTTCTTC
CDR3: CSVEGSGGLNYNEQFF

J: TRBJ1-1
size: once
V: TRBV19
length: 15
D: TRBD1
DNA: TGTGCCAGTAGTATAGATCGGGGACAGGACACTGAAGCTTTCTTT
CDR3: CASSIDRGQDTEAFF

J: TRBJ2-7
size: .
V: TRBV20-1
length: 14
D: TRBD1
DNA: TGCAGTGCTAGGTTCCGGGACAGGGGCTACGAGCAGTACTTC
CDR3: CSARFRDRGYEQYF

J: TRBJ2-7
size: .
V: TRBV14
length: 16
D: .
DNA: TGTGCCAGCAGCCCCCGGGGGCTAGCGCTGACCTACGAGCAGTACTTC
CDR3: CASSPRGLALTYEQYF

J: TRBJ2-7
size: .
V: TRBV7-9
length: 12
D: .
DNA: TGTGCCAGCAGCCATCTGCCCTACGAGCAGTACTTC
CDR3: CASSHLPYEQYF

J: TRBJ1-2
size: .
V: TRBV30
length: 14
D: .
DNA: TGTGCCTGGAGTGTACCGGGGGCGCAGGATGGCTACACCTTC
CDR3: CAWSVPGAQDGYTF

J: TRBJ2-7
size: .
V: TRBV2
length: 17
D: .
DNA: TGTGCCAGCAGTGTAAAGGGTAGGGTTAATCCCTCCTACGAGCAGTACTTC
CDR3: CASSVKGRVNPSYEQYF

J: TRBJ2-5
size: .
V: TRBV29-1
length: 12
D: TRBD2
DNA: TGCAGCGTTGCAGCGGGGGAAGAGACCCAGTACTTC
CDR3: CSVAAGEETQYF

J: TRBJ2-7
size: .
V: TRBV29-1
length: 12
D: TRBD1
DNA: TGCAGCGTTGCACAGGGGGCCAACGAGCAGTACTTC
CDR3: CSVAQGANEQYF

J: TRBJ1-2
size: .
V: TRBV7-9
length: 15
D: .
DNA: TGTGCCAGCGGACCCCTACAGGGTAGTCACTATGGCTACACCTTC
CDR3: CASGPLQGSHYGYTF

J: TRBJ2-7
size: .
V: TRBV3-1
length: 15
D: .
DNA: TGTGCCAGCAGCCAAGCCAACTTCAACTACTACGAGCAGTACTTC
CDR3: CASSQANFNYYEQYF

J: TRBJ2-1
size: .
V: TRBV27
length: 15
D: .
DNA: TGTGCCAGCAGTCCCCGGGACTCACGGGATGCGGGGCAGTTCTTC
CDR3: CASSPRDSRDAGQFF

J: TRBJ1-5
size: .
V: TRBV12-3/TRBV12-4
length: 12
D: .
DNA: TGTGCCAGCACCTGGAGTAGTCAGCCCCAGCATTTT
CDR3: CASTWSSQPQHF

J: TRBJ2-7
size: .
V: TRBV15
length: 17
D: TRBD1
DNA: TGTGCCACCAGCAGAACTGGGGGACCGGGACAGGGGGACGAGCAGTACTTC
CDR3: CATSRTGGPGQGDEQYF

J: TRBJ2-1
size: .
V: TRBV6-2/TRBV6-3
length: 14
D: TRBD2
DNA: TGTGCCAGCAGGCCCGGGACTAGAGGCAATGAGCAGTTCTTC
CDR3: CASRPGTRGNEQFF

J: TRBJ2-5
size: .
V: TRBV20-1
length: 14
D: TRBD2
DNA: TGCAGTGCTAGCTTAGCGGGGGCCCGGGAGTCCCAGTACTTC
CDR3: CSASLAGARESQYF

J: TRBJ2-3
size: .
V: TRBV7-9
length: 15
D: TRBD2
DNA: TGTGCCAGCAGCTCACTAGCGGGGGGGGCAGATACGCAGTATTTT
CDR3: CASSSLAGGADTQYF

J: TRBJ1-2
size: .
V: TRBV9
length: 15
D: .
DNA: TGTGCCAGCAGCGTAGGTCGGGCACTTACCTATGGCTACACCTTC
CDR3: CASSVGRALTYGYTF

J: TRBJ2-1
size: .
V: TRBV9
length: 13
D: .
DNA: TGTGCCAGCAGCGTAGGGGATATCGGGGAGCAGTTCTTC
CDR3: CASSVGDIGEQFF

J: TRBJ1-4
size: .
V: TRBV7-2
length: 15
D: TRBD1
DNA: TGTGCCAGCAGCAAGACAGGGTGGACTAATGAAAAACTGTTTTTT
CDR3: CASSKTGWTNEKLFF

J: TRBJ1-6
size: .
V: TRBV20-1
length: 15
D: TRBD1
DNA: TGCAGTGCTCCGAAACCGGGACAGAGAGATTTCCCCCTCCACTTT
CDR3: CSAPKPGQRDFPLHF

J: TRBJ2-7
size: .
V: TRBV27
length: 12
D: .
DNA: TGTGCCAGCAGTTTATGGGGTGGTGAGCAGTACTTC
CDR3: CASSLWGGEQYF

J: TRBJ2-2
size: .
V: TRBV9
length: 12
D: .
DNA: TGTGCCAGCAGCCCTACGACCGGGGAGCTGTTTTTT
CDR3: CASSPTTGELFF

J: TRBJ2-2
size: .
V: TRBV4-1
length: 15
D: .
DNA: TGCGCCAGCAGCCAGGGGATTCGGTTCACCGGGGAGCTGTTTTTT
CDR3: CASSQGIRFTGELFF

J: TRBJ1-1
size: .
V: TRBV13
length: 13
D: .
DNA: TGTGCCAGCAGCCGTGACGGCTACACTGAAGCTTTCTTT
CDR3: CASSRDGYTEAFF

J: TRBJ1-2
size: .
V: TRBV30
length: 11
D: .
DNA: TGTGCCTGGTTCCTGGGGGAAGGCTACACCTTC
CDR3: CAWFLGEGYTF

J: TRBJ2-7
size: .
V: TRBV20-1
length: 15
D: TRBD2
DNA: TGCAGTGCTAGAGATATGCGGGGGGACTCCTACGAGCAGTACTTC
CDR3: CSARDMRGDSYEQYF

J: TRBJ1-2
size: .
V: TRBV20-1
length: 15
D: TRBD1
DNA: TGCAGTGCTAGAGACCCGCCGGGACAGGGAATTGGCTACACCTTC
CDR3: CSARDPPGQGIGYTF

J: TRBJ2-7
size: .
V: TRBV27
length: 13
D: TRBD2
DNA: TGTGCCAGCAGTTCCCGCGGGGGTCGTGAGCAGTACTTC
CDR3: CASSSRGGREQYF

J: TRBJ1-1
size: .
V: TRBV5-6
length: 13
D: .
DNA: TGTGCCAGCAGCCCACCAGACAACACTGAAGCTTTCTTT
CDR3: CASSPPDNTEAFF

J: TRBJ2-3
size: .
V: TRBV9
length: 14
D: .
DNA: TGTGCCAGCAGCGTTGCCAGGGTCACAGATACGCAGTATTTT
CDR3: CASSVARVTDTQYF